This T cell receptor (beta chain) was identified in a study of cytomegalovirus exposure and HLA in healthy donors. General study findings and limits: Presence/absence analyses rested on an assumption that sequencing depth was roughly uniform across donors. Listed as cytomegalovirus-associated were 150 or so TCR beta chains. As a later analysis revealed, the rate of TCR association differed by HLA locus, with DRB1 most and HLA-C fewest. Whilst most TCR sequences proved rare, a subset of public TCRs occurred across many donors.

The germline V gene has CDR1 LNHDA and CDR2 SQIVND (reference sequence). This CDR3 has 11 amino acids. V was clipped by 3 bases and J by 13 bases, with 12 bases between them. PCR employed 60 Vbeta and 13 Jbeta primers. The assay was immunoSEQ multiplex PCR, and TCRdb's table has in-frame clones only and misses some. The sample records fewer than 200,000 clones, about four fifths being singletons. Worth noting for this clone: Its antigen remains unknown.

The sequence derives from a man aged 30 to 39 in good health and CMV-seronegative. The rearrangement joins TRBV19 to TRBJ1-1, with D possibly being TRBD1 (6 bases). The sequenced sample consisted of PBMCs. CDR3 DNA sequence: TGTGCCAGTAGTATCGGACAGACGGGTTTCTTT. Amino acid sequence: CASSIGQTGFF.